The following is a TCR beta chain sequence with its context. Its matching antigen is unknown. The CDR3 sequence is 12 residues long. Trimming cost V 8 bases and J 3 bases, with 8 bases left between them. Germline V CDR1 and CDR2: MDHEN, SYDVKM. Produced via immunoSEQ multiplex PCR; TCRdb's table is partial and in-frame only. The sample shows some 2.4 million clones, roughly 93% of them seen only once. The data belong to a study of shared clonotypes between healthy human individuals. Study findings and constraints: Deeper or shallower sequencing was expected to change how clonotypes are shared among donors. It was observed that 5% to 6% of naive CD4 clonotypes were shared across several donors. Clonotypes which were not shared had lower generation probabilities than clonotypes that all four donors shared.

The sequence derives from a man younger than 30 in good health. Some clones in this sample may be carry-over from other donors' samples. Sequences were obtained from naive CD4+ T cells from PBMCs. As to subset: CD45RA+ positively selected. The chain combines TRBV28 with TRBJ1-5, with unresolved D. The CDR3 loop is CASHPTNQPQHF. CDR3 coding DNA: TGTGCCAGCCACCCTACCAATCAGCCCCAGCATTTT.